The rows below give T cell receptor beta chains drawn from one sample of a study of blood T cell repertoires in COVID-19. The repertoire was sequenced with immunoSEQ multiplex PCR; TCRdb's copy has only in-frame clones and lacks some. The table has 74,000 or so clones, 75% to 90% seen once. Material for sequencing was peripheral blood. The receptors shown here come from a human donor in a cohort sampled during active COVID-19. CDR3s include the opening cysteine and the closing phenylalanine or tryptophan. D genes are given only for firm matches. The size field is filled for only some rows; it gives once, few, many or a size class.

TRBV7-2,.,TRBJ2-7,.,CASSYPGTYEQYF,TGTGCCAGCAGCTATCCCGGGACCTACGAGCAGTACTTC
TRBV5-1,.,TRBJ1-2,few,CASSVGRGGYTF,TGCGCCAGCAGCGTTGGTAGGGGCGGCTACACCTTC
TRBV3-1/TRBV3-2,.,TRBJ2-5,.,CASSQASIQETQYF,TGTGCCAGCAGCCAGGCCAGTATCCAAGAGACCCAGTACTTC
TRBV30,TRBD2,TRBJ2-7,.,CAWGRRGGYYEQYF,TGTGCCTGGGGTCGCCGGGGGGGGTACTACGAGCAGTACTTC
TRBV6-2/TRBV6-3,TRBD2,TRBJ2-2,medium-sized,CASSWEGNANTGELFF,TGTGCCAGCAGTTGGGAGGGGAACGCGAACACCGGGGAGCTGTTTTTT
TRBV7-2,TRBD2,TRBJ2-1,.,CASSAPGLAGEQFF,TGTGCCAGCAGCGCCCCGGGACTAGCAGGTGAGCAGTTCTTC
TRBV29-1,TRBD1,TRBJ2-6,.,CSVGDRGIGGANVLTF,TGCAGCGTTGGGGACAGGGGAATTGGTGGGGCCAACGTCCTGACTTTC
TRBV28,TRBD1,TRBJ1-2,.,CASSSGTAQYGYTF,TGTGCCAGCAGTTCCGGGACAGCGCAATATGGCTACACCTTC
TRBV10-3,TRBD1,TRBJ2-1,.,CAISGAGTGRDEQFF,TGTGCCATCAGTGGGGCCGGGACAGGGCGCGATGAGCAGTTCTTC
TRBV4-2,.,TRBJ1-2,.,CASSQAVDSALNYGYTF,TGTGCCAGCAGCCAGGCAGTGGACAGCGCCCTTAACTATGGCTACACCTTC
TRBV27,.,TRBJ2-2,.,CASIAPRGAHTGELFF,TGTGCCAGCATCGCCCCAAGGGGCGCGCACACCGGGGAGCTGTTTTTT
TRBV6-5,.,TRBJ2-7,.,CASSPGGGAYEQYF,TGTGCCAGCAGTCCAGGGGGAGGTGCCTACGAGCAGTACTTC
TRBV10-3,.,TRBJ2-7,.,CATRGRLSYEQYF,TGTGCCACCCGTGGGAGACTCTCCTACGAGCAGTACTTC
TRBV18,TRBD2,TRBJ2-3,.,CASSLRGESTDTQYF,TGTGCCAGCTCACTTCGGGGGGAGAGCACAGATACGCAGTATTTT
TRBV2,.,TRBJ1-6,.,CASRGQLNNSPLHF,TGTGCCAGCAGGGGACAACTCAATAATTCACCCCTCCACTTT
TRBV7-9,TRBD1,TRBJ1-1,.,CASSPDRATEAFF,TGTGCCAGCAGCCCAGACAGGGCCACTGAAGCTTTCTTT
TRBV7-9,TRBD1,TRBJ1-2,.,CASSLGGQGAHGYTF,TGTGCCAGCAGCTTAGGGGGACAGGGGGCGCATGGCTACACCTTC
TRBV14,TRBD2,TRBJ2-7,.,CASSRIRGGTRSYEQYF,TGTGCCAGCAGCCGGATTCGGGGAGGGACCCGCTCCTACGAGCAGTACTTC
TRBV4-1,.,TRBJ2-1,.,CASTEGGDNEQFF,TGCGCCAGCACCGAGGGGGGGGACAATGAGCAGTTCTTC
TRBV27,.,TRBJ1-1,once,CASSLSKSGTEAFF,TGTGCCAGCAGTTTATCGAAATCGGGGACTGAAGCTTTCTTT
TRBV29-1,.,TRBJ1-1,.,CSVEARGSMNTEAFF,TGCAGCGTTGAAGCGCGAGGAAGCATGAACACTGAAGCTTTCTTT
TRBV5-6,TRBD1,TRBJ2-7,.,CASSWFSGTGVNEQYF,TGTGCCAGCAGTTGGTTCTCCGGGACAGGGGTGAACGAGCAGTACTTC
TRBV7-8,.,TRBJ2-3,.,CASSLGLGDTQYF,TGTGCCAGCAGCTTAGGACTAGGGGATACGCAGTATTTT
TRBV25-1,.,TRBJ1-6,.,CASSEGGSASPLHF,TGTGCCAGCAGTGAAGGGGGGAGCGCTTCACCCCTCCACTTT
TRBV29-1,TRBD2,TRBJ2-5,.,CSFRPGGEETQYF,TGCAGCTTCCGACCTGGGGGGGAGGAGACCCAGTACTTC
TRBV19,TRBD2,TRBJ2-3,.,CASSRDRRAGVRSDTQYF,TGTGCCAGTAGTAGAGATAGGAGGGCGGGGGTAAGGTCAGATACGCAGTATTTT
TRBV4-3,.,TRBJ1-2,.,CASSQEGRGIGGYTF,TGCGCCAGCAGCCAAGAGGGCCGGGGGATAGGAGGCTACACCTTC
TRBV28,.,TRBJ2-7,.,CASSFGGKGSEQYF,TGTGCCAGCAGTTTCGGCGGGAAGGGGTCCGAGCAGTACTTC
TRBV29-1,TRBD1,TRBJ1-1,.,CSVDGLAGGTEAFF,TGCAGCGTTGATGGGTTGGCAGGGGGTACTGAAGCTTTCTTT
TRBV10-3,.,TRBJ2-5,.,CAISEGSSRGTQYF,TGTGCCATCAGTGAGGGTTCGTCCCGAGGGACCCAGTACTTC